The 32 T cell receptor beta chains presented below share a single source sample, sequenced in a study of cytomegalovirus exposure and HLA in healthy donors. The study ran its PCR with 60 Vbeta and 13 Jbeta primers. Generated by immunoSEQ multiplex PCR, the TCRdb table keeps only in-frame clones and is missing some. The sample carries some 110,000 clones, 50% to 80% recorded once. Specimen: PBMCs. The source of these receptors is a middle-aged woman in good health and CMV-seropositive.

The chain carries TRBV5-1 and TRBJ2-2, with 7 bases aligning to TRBD1. CDR1 is SGHRS, CDR2 YFSETQ, per germline. The ends lost 0 bases at V and 1 base at J; junction bases unmatched: 3. CDR3 length: 16 amino acids. The CDR3 protein is CASSLGQGVNTGELFF. The CDR3 nucleotides are TGCGCCAGCAGCTTGGGGCAGGGGGTGAACACCGGGGAGCTGTTTTTT.

This clone has only a few counts. This specimen includes other DNA sequences encoding the same CDR3. Written as DNA, the CDR3 is TGTGCCAGCTCACCACCGGGGGGAGGAGAGACCCAGTACTTC. This translates into CASSPPGGGETQYF. The chain couples TRBV18 to TRBJ2-5; TRBD2 might be the D (6 bases). Germline CDR1 reads KGHSH; CDR2 reads LQKENI. The CDR3 consists of 14 residues. V was clipped by 0 bases and J by 4 bases, with 9 bases between them.

This clone was recorded a few times. The chain carries TRBV2 and TRBJ2-1, with TRBD2 identical over 7 bases. Trimming took 11 bases from V and 2 from J; bases not matched to a gene: 9. Germline loops: CDR1 SNHLY, CDR2 FYNNEI. This CDR3 is built from 14 residues. The CDR3: CAVIGGNPYNEQFF. CDR3 coding DNA: TGTGCCGTCATCGGGGGGAATCCCTACAATGAGCAGTTCTTC.

This clone showed up just a few times. The chain carries TRBV28 and TRBJ2-7, with D possibly matching TRBD2 (5 bases). The CDR3 has 14 residues. The V end was cut by 3 bases, the J end by 2 bases, with 11 bases between. Germline-derived CDR1 and CDR2 are MDHEN and SYDVKM. In DNA form, the CDR3 reads TGTGCCAGCAGTTTGGTTCGGGGAACCTACGAGCAGTACTTC. This translates into CASSLVRGTYEQYF.

This chain uses TRBV29-1 with TRBJ1-1, with 7 positions matching TRBD1. Per germline, CDR1 SQVTM and CDR2 ANQGSEA. This CDR3 comprises 10 residues. The CDR3 reads CGTENTEAFF. DNA of the CDR3: TGCGGGACAGAGAACACTGAAGCTTTCTTT.

J is TRBJ1-4 and V is TRBV5-6; D ambiguous. The CDR3 contains 18 residues. In germline, CDR1 is SGHDT, CDR2 YYEEEE. The V end was cut by 0 bases, the J end by 0 bases, with 15 bases between. In DNA form, the CDR3 reads TGTGCCAGCAGCTTGGGGGAGACCCGAAGGACAACTAATGAAAAACTGTTTTTT. It encodes CASSLGETRRTTNEKLFF.

The V call is TRBV30, the J call TRBJ1-3; D call uncertain. Germline lookup yields CDR1 GTSNPN and CDR2 SVGIG (reference sequence). The CDR3 is 14 amino acids. V was shortened by 4 bases and J by 0 bases, with 10 bases between the two germline ends. CDR3 protein: CAWIRGSSGNTIYF. CDR3 nucleotides: TGTGCCTGGATCCGGGGTAGCTCTGGAAACACCATATATTTT.

The genes are TRBV6-1 and TRBJ2-5, with 14 bases lining up with TRBD2. This CDR3 comprises 18 residues. V was pared by 2 bases and J by 3 bases, with 8 bases of the junction left unmatched. In germline, CDR1 is MNHNS, CDR2 SASEGT. CDR3 in amino acids: CASSEWTSGGPGKETQYF. The CDR3 bases are TGTGCCAGCAGTGAATGGACTAGCGGGGGGCCGGGTAAAGAGACCCAGTACTTC.

The gene calls are TRBV5-1 and TRBJ2-7, with TRBD1 matching 8 bases. The CDR3 runs 19 residues. With 0 bases clipped from V and 2 bases from J, the junction kept 16 bases outside the gene matches. Germline loops: CDR1 SGHRS, CDR2 YFSETQ. In DNA, the CDR3 is TGCGCCAGCAGCTTGGCGCCGTCTATCGACAGGGGTTTTCCCTACGAGCAGTACTTC. It is translated as CASSLAPSIDRGFPYEQYF.

The V call is TRBV18, the J call TRBJ1-4, with 10 bases matching TRBD1. The trim removed 3 bases at V and 2 bases at J, leaving 6 bases unmatched. The CDR3 is 17 amino acids. CDR1 and CDR2 (germline): KGHSH, LQKENI. CDR3 sequence: CASSPRDRGGTNEKLFF. The CDR3 coding sequence is TGTGCCAGCTCACCGCGGGACAGGGGTGGCACTAATGAAAAACTGTTTTTT. The full variable domain, rest sourced from reference TRBV18 and TRBJ1-4, is NAGVMQNPRHLVRRRGQEARLRCSPMKGHSHVYWYRQLPEEGLKFMVYLQKENIIDESGMPKERFSAEFPKEGPSILRIQQVVRGDSAAYFCASSPRDRGGTNEKLFFGSGTQLSVL.

This clone was picked up a small number of times. CDR3 loop: CASSETSGTQYF. CDR3 DNA: TGCGCCAGCAGTGAGACTAGTGGTACGCAGTATTTT. This rearrangement joins TRBV10-1 to TRBJ2-3; D might be TRBD2 (5 bases). V was trimmed by 2 bases and J by 8 bases, leaving 8 bases between them. Germline-derived CDR1 and CDR2 are WNHNN and SYGVQD (reference sequence). The CDR3 runs to 12 residues.

The chain employs TRBV2 and TRBJ2-5, with 9 nucleotides matching TRBD2. V trimming: 5 bases; J trimming: 5 bases; junction bases outside the gene matches: 12. There are 16 residues in the CDR3. In germline, CDR1 is SNHLY, CDR2 FYNNEI. CDR3 nucleotides: TGTGCCAGCAGTTCTCCCGCGGGAGGGCCGGGGGAGACCCAGTACTTC. It yields the protein CASSSPAGGPGETQYF.

The rearrangement joins TRBV15 to TRBJ1-5; 7 positions agree with TRBD1. The CDR3 is made up of 15 amino acids. Germline V gene lookup returns CDR1 LNHNV and CDR2 YYDKDF (reference sequence). The ends lost 4 bases at V and 2 bases at J; junction bases unmatched: 5. The CDR3 loop reads CATSTYRGGNQPQHF. CDR3 nucleotides: TGTGCCACCAGCACTTACAGGGGTGGCAATCAGCCCCAGCATTTT.

This clone was counted between two and nine times. V gene TRBV6-1 combines with J gene TRBJ2-7, with 9 bases identical to TRBD2. The CDR3 is 15 residues long. The junction had 14 bases not matched to a gene; V was cut back by 7 bases and J by 7 bases. Germline CDR1 MNHNS, CDR2 SASEGT. CDR3 DNA: TGTGCCAGCACGCTCGGCCCAGCGGGAGGAGGTGAGCAGTACTTC. It specifies CASTLGPAGGGEQYF.

This clone was counted once. The chain has TRBV20-1 and TRBJ2-4; no clear D gene. In germline, CDR1 is DFQATT, CDR2 SNEGSKA (reference sequence). Between the trimmed V and J ends, which lost 3 bases and 12 bases, there was a span of 12 bases. The CDR3 is made up of 11 amino acids. In nucleotides, the CDR3 is TGCAGTGCTAGCAGTGAGGAGACTCAGTACTTC. This translates into CSASSEETQYF.

The chain employs TRBV28 and TRBJ1-5, with D perhaps matching TRBD1 (5 bases). CDR3 length equals 16 residues. The V and J ends lost 1 base and 4 bases respectively, with 14 bases between them. The germline gives CDR1 MDHEN, CDR2 SYDVKM. CDR3 nucleotide sequence: TGTGCCAGCAGTTTATCAGGGACGGGGACTAATCAGCCCCAGCATTTT. It is translated as CASSLSGTGTNQPQHF. The full variable domain, its missing parts supplied by reference TRBV28 and TRBJ1-5, is DVKVTQSSRYLVKRTGEKVFLECVQDMDHENMFWYRQDPGLGLRLIYFSYDVKMKEKGDIPEGYSVSREKKERFSLILESASTNQTSMYLCASSLSGTGTNQPQHFGDGTRLSIL.

The chain carries TRBV9 and TRBJ2-5, with TRBD2 identical over 7 bases. The CDR3 spans 15 residues. The V segment lost 0 bases and the J segment 4 bases; nucleotides outside the gene matches: 6. The V gene's germline CDR1 is SGDLS and CDR2 YYNGEE. The DNA of the CDR3 is TGTGCCAGCAGCGTAGAAGGGGCGGGAGCAGAGACCCAGTACTTC. Protein sequence: CASSVEGAGAETQYF.

This clone was seen only a few times. The rearrangement links TRBV18 to TRBJ2-7, with D perhaps matching TRBD1 (7 bases). CDR3 size: 16 residues. The germline V gene encodes CDR1 KGHSH and CDR2 LQKENI. Trimming took off 0 bases at V and 5 bases at J, with 17 bases between the two ends. As DNA, the CDR3 is TGTGCCAGCTCACCACCGCGGGCAACCAGGGGGGACGAGCAGTACTTC. Its protein product is CASSPPRATRGDEQYF. The complete variable domain, with remaining parts taken from reference TRBV18 and TRBJ2-7, reads NAGVMQNPRHLVRRRGQEARLRCSPMKGHSHVYWYRQLPEEGLKFMVYLQKENIIDESGMPKERFSAEFPKEGPSILRIQQVVRGDSAAYFCASSPPRATRGDEQYFGPGTRLTVT.

The genes are TRBV29-1 and TRBJ1-2; D is perhaps TRBD1 (5 bases). CDR3 length equals 11 residues. Germline V gene lookup returns CDR1 SQVTM and CDR2 ANQGSEA. The V gene lost 6 bases and the J gene lost 5 bases, with 10 bases spanning the gap. CDR3 in amino acids: CSVTQEYGYTF. CDR3 in DNA: TGCAGCGTCACACAGGAGTATGGCTACACCTTC.

The rearrangement joins TRBV5-6 to TRBJ1-2; TRBD1 agrees at 9 bases. Germline V gene data show CDR1 as SGHDT and CDR2 as YYEEEE. With V trimmed by 2 bases and J by 7 bases, 12 bases remained unmatched. CDR3 size: 16 residues. CDR3 sequence (DNA): TGTGCCAGCAGCTTAAACCCAACCGGGACAGGGTTTGGCTACACCTTC. This translates into CASSLNPTGTGFGYTF.

This chain uses TRBV28 with TRBJ2-3; 13 positions agree with TRBD2. Trimming removed 6 bases from V and 7 bases from J; junction bases left unmatched: 4. This CDR3 has 14 residues. The V gene's germline CDR1 is MDHEN and CDR2 SYDVKM. CDR3 bases: TGTGCCAGCAGGCCGGGACTAGCGGGATATACGCAGTATTTT. Amino acids: CASRPGLAGYTQYF.

This clone appeared a few times. The genes are TRBV9 and TRBJ1-5; D unclear. The germline V gene has CDR1 SGDLS and CDR2 YYNGEE. This CDR3 is built from 13 residues. Trimming shortened V by 3 bases and J by 7 bases, and 11 bases separated the two germline ends. CDR3 nucleotides: TGTGCCAGCAGCGGTGGGCCCGGCCAGCCCCAGCATTTT. This gives the protein CASSGGPGQPQHF.

This clone has a single count. The V call is TRBV2, the J call TRBJ1-4, with a weak D call TRBD1 (5 bases). In germline, CDR1 is SNHLY, CDR2 FYNNEI. The CDR3 is 12 amino acids. The germline V and J ends were trimmed by 3 bases and 8 bases, with 7 bases remaining between them. CDR3 in amino acids: CASSDQGEKLFF. CDR3 DNA sequence: TGTGCCAGCAGTGATCAGGGAGAAAAACTGTTTTTT.

The chain is built from TRBV9 and TRBJ2-1; D perhaps matches TRBD2 (6 bases). CDR1 and CDR2 from the germline V gene are SGDLS and YYNGEE. With 4 bases removed from V and 6 bases from J, the gap between germline ends came to 20 bases. CDR3 length: 16 residues. In nucleotides, the CDR3 is TGTGCCAGCAGCCCTCCGGGAGTTCAGGGTAGCAATGAGCAGTTCTTC. It yields the protein CASSPPGVQGSNEQFF.

This chain links TRBV2 with TRBJ2-7; 11 bases align to TRBD1. Germline CDR1 is SNHLY and CDR2 is FYNNEI. J was trimmed by 6 bases and V by 8 bases; bases with no gene match: 6. This CDR3 has 13 residues. The CDR3 bases are TGTGCCAGCGCTCGGGACAGGGGGTGCGAGCAGTACTTC. It encodes CASARDRGCEQYF.

The chain carries TRBV6-5 and TRBJ2-2; the D is unclear. Trimming removed 2 bases from V and 4 bases from J, with 5 bases in between. CDR1 MNHEY and CDR2 SVGAGI come from the germline V gene. This CDR3 is built from 13 residues. In nucleotides, the CDR3 is TGTGCCAGCAGTTACATCGGCACCGGGGAGCTGTTTTTT. It yields the protein CASSYIGTGELFF.

This chain links TRBV9 with TRBJ1-6; 8 bases fit TRBD1. The trim removed 1 base at V and 10 bases at J, leaving 4 bases unmatched. The CDR3 covers 14 residues. Germline V CDR1 and CDR2: SGDLS, YYNGEE. The CDR3 spells CASSVQGALSPLHF. The CDR3 nucleotides read TGTGCCAGCAGCGTACAGGGGGCTTTGTCACCCCTCCACTTT.

V and J are TRBV27 and TRBJ1-1; D not certain. Trimming took 8 bases from V and 7 from J, leaving 20 bases between them. Germline CDR1 reads MNHEY; CDR2 reads SMNVEV (reference sequence). This CDR3 has 14 residues. The CDR3 nucleotides are TGTGCCAGCTCCTTCGCGGGGATTCCGCTTGAAGCTTTCTTT. The encoded protein is CASSFAGIPLEAFF.

This chain's CDR3 is CASSPLAGSSYEQYF. The CDR3 region has the DNA TGTGCCAGCAGTCCTCTAGCGGGGAGCTCCTACGAGCAGTACTTC. The chain recombines TRBV27 with TRBJ2-7; the match to TRBD2 covers 9 bases. CDR1 is MNHEY and CDR2 is SMNVEV in the germline V gene (reference sequence). V lost 5 bases and J lost 0; bases outside the gene matches: 5. The length of the CDR3 is 15 residues.

This chain joins TRBV27 and TRBJ2-7, with 8 bases matching TRBD1. The V segment lost 3 bases and the J segment 7 bases; nucleotides outside the gene matches: 5. Germline V CDR1 and CDR2: MNHEY, SMNVEV (reference sequence). The CDR3 loop spans 13 amino acids. The CDR3 DNA reads as TGTGCCAGCAGTTTGTGGCAGGGGGCAGAGCAGTACTTC. Protein: CASSLWQGAEQYF.

This chain uses TRBV6-5 with TRBJ2-2; 8 bases align to TRBD1. J was trimmed by 7 bases and V by 6 bases; bases with no gene match: 7. Germline V gives CDR1 MNHEY, CDR2 SVGAGI. There are 14 residues in the CDR3. CDR3 DNA: TGTGCCAGCAGGGTATCAGGGGGCAACGGGGAGCTGTTTTTT. This codes for CASRVSGGNGELFF.

The J gene is TRBJ2-3, the V gene TRBV7-8; D is ambiguous. Trimming removed 6 bases from V and 0 bases from J, with 16 bases in between. This CDR3 comprises 16 residues. Germline CDR1 SGHVS, CDR2 FQNEAQ. CDR3 nucleotide sequence: TGTGCCAGCAGTTCGAGAGGTGGAGATAGCACAGATACGCAGTATTTT. This gives the protein CASSSRGGDSTDTQYF.